These T cell receptor beta chains were read from a single sample in a study of control samples from healthy donors and cancer patients. Libraries were prepared by immunoSEQ multiplex PCR; TCRdb keeps only in-frame clonotypes and omits some of them. The sample has under 150,000 clones, around 92% seen once. Sequencing was carried out using PBMCs. These receptors all come from a man aged 45-65 years with head and neck cancer. Both conserved end residues are part of each CDR3. The order of the fields is V gene, J gene, clone size, D gene, CDR3 protein, CDR3 DNA. A D gene is named only where the DNA matches it firmly. Not every row has a clone size; where given, it reads once, few, many or a size class.

TRBV6-5	TRBJ2-7	NA	NA	CASNGGETFYEQYF	TGTGCCAGCAACGGAGGAGAAACCTTCTACGAGCAGTACTTC
TRBV19	TRBJ2-5	NA	TRBD2	CASSPGTTGRETQYF	TGTGCCAGTAGTCCCGGGACTACAGGTCGGGAGACCCAGTACTTC
TRBV18	TRBJ2-3	NA	NA	CASSGSQARPGTDTQYF	TGTGCCAGCTCCGGTTCTCAAGCGCGGCCCGGCACAGATACGCAGTATTTT
TRBV24-1	TRBJ1-1	NA	NA	CATSEERNTEAFF	TGTGCCACCAGTGAGGAGAGGAACACTGAAGCTTTCTTT
TRBV25-1	TRBJ2-2	NA	TRBD1	CASSESYLDRGRPGELFF	TGTGCCAGCAGTGAATCCTACCTCGACAGGGGGCGTCCCGGGGAGCTGTTTTTT
TRBV2	TRBJ2-3	NA	NA	CASVSSNTDTQYF	TGTGCCAGCGTAAGCTCAAACACAGATACGCAGTATTTT
TRBV11-1	TRBJ1-2	NA	NA	CASSPGLGMGGYTF	TGTGCCAGCAGCCCTGGACTTGGAATGGGTGGCTACACCTTC
TRBV3-1/TRBV3-2	TRBJ2-1	NA	TRBD1	CASSRDRGTEQFF	TGTGCCAGCAGCCGGGACAGGGGAACTGAGCAGTTCTTC
TRBV12-5	TRBJ2-1	once	NA	CASGLVDLGGPNDPYNEQFF	TGTGCTAGTGGTTTGGTAGATTTAGGGGGTCCCAACGACCCATACAATGAGCAGTTCTTC
TRBV7-9	TRBJ1-1	NA	NA	CASSFLLGANTEAFF	TGTGCCAGCAGCTTTTTGTTGGGCGCGAACACTGAAGCTTTCTTT
TRBV7-9	TRBJ1-1	NA	NA	CASSLRGSEAFF	TGTGCCAGCAGCTTGAGGGGTAGTGAAGCTTTCTTT
TRBV27	TRBJ2-7	NA	NA	CASSVREGVDEQYF	TGTGCCAGCAGTGTCAGGGAGGGGGTAGACGAGCAGTACTTC
TRBV30	TRBJ1-1	NA	NA	CAWSGGPGANPEAFF	TGTGCCTGGAGCGGAGGGCCAGGGGCGAACCCTGAAGCTTTCTTT
TRBV4-1	TRBJ2-5	NA	TRBD1	CASSQAHRGQETQYF	TGCGCCAGCAGCCAAGCCCACAGGGGACAAGAGACCCAGTACTTC
TRBV19	TRBJ2-1	NA	TRBD2	CASSQTSGVRDEQFF	TGTGCCAGTAGCCAGACTAGCGGAGTCCGAGATGAGCAGTTCTTC
TRBV28	TRBJ1-4	NA	NA	CASTRRGFYEKLFF	TGTGCCAGCACAAGGCGGGGGTTTTATGAAAAACTGTTTTTT
TRBV7-9	TRBJ1-6	NA	TRBD1	CASSLTGDSPLHF	TGTGCCAGCAGCTTGACAGGGGATTCACCCCTCCACTTT
TRBV2	TRBJ2-2	NA	NA	CASSVQGTGELFF	TGTGCCAGCAGTGTTCAGGGGACCGGGGAGCTGTTTTTT
TRBV27	TRBJ2-1	NA	NA	CASSLSAGSYNEQFF	TGTGCCAGCAGTTTATCGGCGGGAAGCTACAATGAGCAGTTCTTC
TRBV3-1/TRBV3-2	TRBJ2-7	NA	NA	CASSQGFSYEQYF	TGTGCCAGCAGCCAAGGGTTTTCCTACGAGCAGTACTTC
TRBV11-2	TRBJ1-1	once	TRBD1	CASSLGVVRTGGYTEAFF	TGTGCCAGCAGCTTAGGGGTCGTTAGAACAGGGGGATATACTGAAGCTTTCTTT
TRBV2	TRBJ2-5	NA	TRBD1	CASSLDRGSQETQYF	TGTGCCAGCAGCCTGGACAGGGGTTCCCAAGAGACCCAGTACTTC
TRBV4-1	TRBJ1-2	NA	TRBD1	CASSPQPDRVDGYTF	TGCGCCAGCAGCCCTCAACCCGACAGGGTCGATGGCTACACCTTC
TRBV6-1	TRBJ1-1	NA	TRBD1	CASSVGQGASAFF	TGTGCCAGCAGCGTAGGACAGGGGGCCTCCGCTTTCTTT
TRBV6-5	TRBJ1-1	NA	TRBD1	CASGRQGIEAFF	TGTGCCAGCGGAAGACAGGGCATTGAAGCTTTCTTT
TRBV12-3/TRBV12-4	TRBJ2-1	NA	NA	CASKIHYDGEQFF	TGTGCCAGCAAGATCCACTACGATGGTGAGCAGTTCTTC
TRBV28	TRBJ1-6	NA	TRBD1	CASSLQGEAALHF	TGTGCCAGCAGTTTACAGGGGGAGGCTGCCCTCCACTTT
TRBV3-1/TRBV3-2	TRBJ1-3	NA	NA	CASSQAGGEFTIYF	TGTGCCAGCAGCCAAGCCGGGGGGGAGTTCACCATATATTTT
TRBV30	TRBJ1-1	NA	NA	CAWSYRGREAFF	TGTGCCTGGAGTTATAGGGGCCGTGAAGCTTTCTTT